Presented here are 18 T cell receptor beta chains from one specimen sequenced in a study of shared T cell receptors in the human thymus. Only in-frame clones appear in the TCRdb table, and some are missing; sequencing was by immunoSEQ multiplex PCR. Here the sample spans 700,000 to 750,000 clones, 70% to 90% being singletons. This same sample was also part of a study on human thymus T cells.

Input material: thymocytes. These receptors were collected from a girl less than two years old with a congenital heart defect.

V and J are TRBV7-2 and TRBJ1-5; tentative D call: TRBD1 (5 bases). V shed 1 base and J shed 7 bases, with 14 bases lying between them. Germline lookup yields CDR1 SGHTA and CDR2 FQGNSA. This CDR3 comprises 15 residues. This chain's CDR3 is CASSLGGARGQPQHF. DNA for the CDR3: TGTGCCAGCAGCTTAGGCGGGGCACGGGGCCAGCCCCAGCATTTT.

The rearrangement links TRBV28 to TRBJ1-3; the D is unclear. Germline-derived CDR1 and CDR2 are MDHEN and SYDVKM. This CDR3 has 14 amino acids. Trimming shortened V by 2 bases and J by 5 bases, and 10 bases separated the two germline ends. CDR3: CASSLLTGRNTIYF. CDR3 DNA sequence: TGTGCCAGCAGTTTACTCACTGGTAGAAACACCATATATTTT.

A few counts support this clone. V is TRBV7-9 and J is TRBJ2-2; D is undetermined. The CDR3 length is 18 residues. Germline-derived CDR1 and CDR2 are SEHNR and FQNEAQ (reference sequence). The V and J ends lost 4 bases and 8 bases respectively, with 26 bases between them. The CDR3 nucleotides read TGTGCCAGCAGCTCTCGTGACAATCAGTACCCTATTCCTGGGGAGCTGTTTTTT. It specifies CASSSRDNQYPIPGELFF. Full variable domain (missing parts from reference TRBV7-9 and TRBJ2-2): DTGVSQNPRHKITKRGQNVTFRCDPISEHNRLYWYRQTLGQGPEFLTYFQNEAQLEKSRLLSDRFSAERPKGSFSTLEIQRTEQGDSAMYLCASSSRDNQYPIPGELFFGEGSRLTVL.

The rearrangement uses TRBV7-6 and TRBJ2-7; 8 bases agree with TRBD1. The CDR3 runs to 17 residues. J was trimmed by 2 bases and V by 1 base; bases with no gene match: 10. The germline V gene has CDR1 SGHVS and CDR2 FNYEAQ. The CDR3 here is CASSLVDRDRSPYEQYF. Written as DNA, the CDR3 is TGTGCCAGCAGCTTAGTAGACCGGGACAGGAGCCCCTACGAGCAGTACTTC.

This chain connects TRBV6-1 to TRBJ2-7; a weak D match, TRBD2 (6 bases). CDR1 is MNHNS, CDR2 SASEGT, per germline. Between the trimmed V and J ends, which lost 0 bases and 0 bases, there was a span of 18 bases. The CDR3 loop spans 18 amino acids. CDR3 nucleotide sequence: TGTGCCAGCAGTGAAGCATCGGGGGACGCGCAGCCCTCCTACGAGCAGTACTTC. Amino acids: CASSEASGDAQPSYEQYF.

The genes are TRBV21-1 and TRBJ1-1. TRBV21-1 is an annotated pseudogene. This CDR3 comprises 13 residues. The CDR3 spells CASSKREVTEAFF. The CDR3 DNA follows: TGTGCCAGCAGCAAACGCGAGGTTACTGAAGCTTTCTTT.

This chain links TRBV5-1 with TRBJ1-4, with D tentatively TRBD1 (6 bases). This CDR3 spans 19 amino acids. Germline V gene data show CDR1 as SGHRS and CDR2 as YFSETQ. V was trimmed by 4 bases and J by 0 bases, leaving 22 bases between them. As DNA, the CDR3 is TGCGCCAGCAGCAAATCTTCAACGGACAGCTTTGCAACTAATGAAAAACTGTTTTTT. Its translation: CASSKSSTDSFATNEKLFF.

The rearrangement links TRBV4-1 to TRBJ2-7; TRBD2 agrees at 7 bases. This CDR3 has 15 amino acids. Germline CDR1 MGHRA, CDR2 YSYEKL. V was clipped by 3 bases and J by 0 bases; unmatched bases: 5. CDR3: CASSHSAGSSYEQYF. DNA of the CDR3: TGCGCCAGCAGCCACTCAGCGGGGAGCTCCTACGAGCAGTACTTC.

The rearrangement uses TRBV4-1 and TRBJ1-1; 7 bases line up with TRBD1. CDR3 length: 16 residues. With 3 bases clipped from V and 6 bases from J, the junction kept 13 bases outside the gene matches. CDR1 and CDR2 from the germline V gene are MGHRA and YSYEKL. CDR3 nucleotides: TGCGCCAGCAGCCATGATTTGGAGGGGGCTAAGGCTGAAGCTTTCTTT. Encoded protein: CASSHDLEGAKAEAFF.

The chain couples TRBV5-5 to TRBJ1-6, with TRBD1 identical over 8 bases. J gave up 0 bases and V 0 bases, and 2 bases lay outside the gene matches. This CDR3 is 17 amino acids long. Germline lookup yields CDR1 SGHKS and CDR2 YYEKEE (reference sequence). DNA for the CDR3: TGTGCCAGCAGCTTGGGACAGGGGAGCTCCTATAATTCACCCCTCCACTTT. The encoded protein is CASSLGQGSSYNSPLHF. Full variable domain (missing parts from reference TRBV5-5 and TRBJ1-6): DAGVTQSPTHLIKTRGQQVTLRCSPISGHKSVSWYQQVLGQGPQFIFQYYEKEERGRGNFPDRFSARQFPNYSSELNVNALLLGDSALYLCASSLGQGSSYNSPLHFGNGTRLTVT.

DNA for the CDR3: TGTGCCAGCAGTAACCTTAATCGGGGGGCTGACTACGAGCAGTACTTC. Translating it yields CASSNLNRGADYEQYF. V and J are TRBV6-8 and TRBJ2-7; perhaps TRBD2 as D (7 bases). V shed 5 bases and J shed 3 bases, with 20 bases lying between them. Germline V gene sequence: CDR1 MNHGY, CDR2 SAAAGT. The CDR3 consists of 16 residues.

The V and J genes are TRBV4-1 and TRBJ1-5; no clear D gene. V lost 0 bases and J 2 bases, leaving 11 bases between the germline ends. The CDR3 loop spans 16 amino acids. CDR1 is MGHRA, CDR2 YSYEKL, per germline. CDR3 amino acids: CASSQDAGRGNQPQHF. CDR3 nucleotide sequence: TGCGCCAGCAGCCAAGATGCGGGAAGGGGCAATCAGCCCCAGCATTTT.

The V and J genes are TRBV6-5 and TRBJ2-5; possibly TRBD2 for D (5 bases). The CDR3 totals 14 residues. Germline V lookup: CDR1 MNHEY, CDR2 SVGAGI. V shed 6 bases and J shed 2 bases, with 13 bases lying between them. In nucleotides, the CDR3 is TGTGCCAGCAGCCCCGGGGAAGAGCAAGAGACCCAGTACTTC. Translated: CASSPGEEQETQYF.

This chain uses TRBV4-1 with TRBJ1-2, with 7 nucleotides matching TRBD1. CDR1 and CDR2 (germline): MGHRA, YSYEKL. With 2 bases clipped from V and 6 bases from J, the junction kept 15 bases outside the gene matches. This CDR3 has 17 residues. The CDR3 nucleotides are TGCGCCAGCAGCCAAAACGCCGGGACAGAAAAGGGTGATGGCTACACCTTC. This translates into CASSQNAGTEKGDGYTF.

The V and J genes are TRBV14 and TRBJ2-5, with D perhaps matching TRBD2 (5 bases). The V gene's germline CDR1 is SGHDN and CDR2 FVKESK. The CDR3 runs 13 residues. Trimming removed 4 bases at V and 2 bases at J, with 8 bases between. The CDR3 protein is CASSRGLQETQYF. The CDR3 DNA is TGTGCCAGCAGCCGCGGGTTGCAAGAGACCCAGTACTTC.

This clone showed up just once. In DNA, the CDR3 is TGTGCCAGCAGCTTAAATATCGGGGTGGGGGCGTATAAGTCCACTGAAGCTTTCTTT. It encodes CASSLNIGVGAYKSTEAFF. This chain connects TRBV7-9 to TRBJ1-1, with D possibly being TRBD1 (6 bases). The germline V gene has CDR1 SEHNR and CDR2 FQNEAQ (reference sequence). The CDR3 consists of 19 residues. Between the trimmed V and J ends, which lost 2 bases and 4 bases, there was a span of 26 bases.

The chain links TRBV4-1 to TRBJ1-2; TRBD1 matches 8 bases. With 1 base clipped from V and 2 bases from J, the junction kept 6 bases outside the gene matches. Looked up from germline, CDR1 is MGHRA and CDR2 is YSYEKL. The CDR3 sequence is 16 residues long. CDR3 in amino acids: CASSQAGGLANYGYTF. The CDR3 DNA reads TGCGCCAGCAGCCAAGCAGGGGGCCTCGCGAACTATGGCTACACCTTC.

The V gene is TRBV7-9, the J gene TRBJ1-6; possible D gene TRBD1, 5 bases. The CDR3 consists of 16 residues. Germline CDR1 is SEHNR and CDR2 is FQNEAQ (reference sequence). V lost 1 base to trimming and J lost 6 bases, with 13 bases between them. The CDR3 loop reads CASSLDLPGVNSPLHF. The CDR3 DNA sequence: TGTGCCAGCAGCTTAGATTTACCGGGGGTTAATTCACCCCTCCACTTT.